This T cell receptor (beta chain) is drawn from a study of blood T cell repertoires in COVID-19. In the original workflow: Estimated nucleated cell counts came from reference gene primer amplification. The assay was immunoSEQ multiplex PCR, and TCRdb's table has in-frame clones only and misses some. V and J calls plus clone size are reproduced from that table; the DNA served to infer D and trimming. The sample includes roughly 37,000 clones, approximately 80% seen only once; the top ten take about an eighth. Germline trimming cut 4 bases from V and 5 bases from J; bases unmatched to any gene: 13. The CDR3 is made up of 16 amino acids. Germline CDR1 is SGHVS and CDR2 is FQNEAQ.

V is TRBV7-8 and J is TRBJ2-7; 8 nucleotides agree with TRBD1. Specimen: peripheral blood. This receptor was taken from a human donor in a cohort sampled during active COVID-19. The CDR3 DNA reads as TGTGCCAGCAGCTGGCTTCCAGGGGGCGCCGAAGACGAGCAGTACTTC. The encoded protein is CASSWLPGGAEDEQYF.